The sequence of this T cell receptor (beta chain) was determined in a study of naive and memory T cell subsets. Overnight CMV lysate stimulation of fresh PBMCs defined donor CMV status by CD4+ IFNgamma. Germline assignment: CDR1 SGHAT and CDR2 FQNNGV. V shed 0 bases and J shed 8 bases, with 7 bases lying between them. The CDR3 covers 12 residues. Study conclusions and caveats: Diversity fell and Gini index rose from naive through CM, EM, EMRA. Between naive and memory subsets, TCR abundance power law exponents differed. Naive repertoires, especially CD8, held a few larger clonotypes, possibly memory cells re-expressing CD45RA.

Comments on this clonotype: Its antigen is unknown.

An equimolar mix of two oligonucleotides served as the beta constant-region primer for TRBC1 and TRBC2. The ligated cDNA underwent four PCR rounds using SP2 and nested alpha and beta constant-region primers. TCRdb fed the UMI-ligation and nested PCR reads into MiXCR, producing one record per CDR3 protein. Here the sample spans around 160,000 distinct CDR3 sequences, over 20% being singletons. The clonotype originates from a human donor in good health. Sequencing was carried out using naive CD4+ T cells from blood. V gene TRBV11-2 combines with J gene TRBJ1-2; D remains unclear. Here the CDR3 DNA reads TGTGCCAGCAGCTTAGACAGCGCGGGCTACACCTTC. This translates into CASSLDSAGYTF.